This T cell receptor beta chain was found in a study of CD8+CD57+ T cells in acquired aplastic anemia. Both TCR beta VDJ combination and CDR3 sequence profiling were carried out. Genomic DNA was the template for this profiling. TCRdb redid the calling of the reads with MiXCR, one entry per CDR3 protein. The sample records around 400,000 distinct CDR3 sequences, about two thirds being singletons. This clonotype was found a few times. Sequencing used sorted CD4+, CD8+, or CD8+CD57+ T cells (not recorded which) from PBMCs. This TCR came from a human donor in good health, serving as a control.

In DNA form, the CDR3 reads TGTGCCACCAGCAGAGTCCGCGGGAGGGACCCAGAGACCCAGTACTTC. Amino acid sequence: CATSRVRGRDPETQYF. This chain uses TRBV15 with TRBJ2-5; 9 bases line up with TRBD2. Germline CDR1 LNHNV, CDR2 YYDKDF (reference sequence). The CDR3 is 16 amino acids. J gave up 4 bases and V 1 base, and 7 bases lay outside the gene matches.